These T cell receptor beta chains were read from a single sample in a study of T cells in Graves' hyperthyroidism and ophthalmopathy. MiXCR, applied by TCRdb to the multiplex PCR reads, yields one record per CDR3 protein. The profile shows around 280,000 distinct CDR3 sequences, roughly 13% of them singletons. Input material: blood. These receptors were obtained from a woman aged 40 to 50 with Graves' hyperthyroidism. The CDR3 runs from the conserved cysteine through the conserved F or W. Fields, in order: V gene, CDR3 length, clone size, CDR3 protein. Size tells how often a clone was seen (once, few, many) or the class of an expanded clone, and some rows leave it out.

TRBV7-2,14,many,CASSFTGSGQPQHF
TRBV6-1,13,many,CASSDRSNYGYTF
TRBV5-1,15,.,CASSWGLETWDEQFF
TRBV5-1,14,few,CASTRTGGSGELFF
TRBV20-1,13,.,CSARGAGDQPQHF
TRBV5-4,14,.,CASSRAGKNYGYTF
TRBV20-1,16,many,CSARGAGQGDSQPQHF
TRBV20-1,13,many,CSARWGPEVEQYF
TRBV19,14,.,CASSIGGLDYGYTF
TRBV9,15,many,CASSPRTLENTEAFF
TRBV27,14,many,CASSFAGPLHEQYF
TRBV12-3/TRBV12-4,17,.,CASRAGFGSAVTDTQYF
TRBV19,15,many,CASSLPGLPLQPQHF
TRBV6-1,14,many,CASSSSGHDQPQHF
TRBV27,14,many,CASSFGGGGYEQYF
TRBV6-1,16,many,CASSRPSGRSQETQYF
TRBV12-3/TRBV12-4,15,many,CASSFPGQGVETQYF
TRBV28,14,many,CASRFGTANEKLFF
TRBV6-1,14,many,CASSPQGPYNEQFF
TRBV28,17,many,CASRKRPAGTRKDIQYF
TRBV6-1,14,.,CASGEPGQNTEAFF
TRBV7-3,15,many,CASSFEGRYTDTQYF
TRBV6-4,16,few,CAIRTRDRGDDTEAFF
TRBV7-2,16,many,CASSPGELRFQETQYF
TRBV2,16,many,CASSEGGTRLYNEQFF
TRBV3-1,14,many,CASSAMGRNTEAFF
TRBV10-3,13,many,CATGQGTEETQYF
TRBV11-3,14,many,CASSWGTNTGELFF
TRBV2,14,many,CASRAGLSNQPQHF
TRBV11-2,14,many,CASSLERGSYEQYF
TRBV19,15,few,CASSILTLNTGELFF
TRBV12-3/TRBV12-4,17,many,CASSDWGQFGSGNTIYF
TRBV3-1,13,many,CASSQGIGFEAFF
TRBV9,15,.,CASSGLSSGANVLTF
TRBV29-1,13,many,CSVEVMGGYEQYF
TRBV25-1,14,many,CASSEQQGSNGYTF
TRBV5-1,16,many,CASSPRSGRNTGELFF
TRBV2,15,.,CASSEGLAAGGGYTF
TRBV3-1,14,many,CATSTGTVGQPQHF
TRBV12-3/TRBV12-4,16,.,CAGSHLTGGNTDTQYF
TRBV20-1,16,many,CSARSSAETTVDEQFF
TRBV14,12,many,CASGQMNTEAFF
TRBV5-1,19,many,CASSLISAGQGAGGTEAFF
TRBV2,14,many,CASTLSGNTGELFF
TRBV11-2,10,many,CASSTYTQYF
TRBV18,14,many,CASSPNRGNTEAFF
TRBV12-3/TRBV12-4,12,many,CASSPAGTEAFF
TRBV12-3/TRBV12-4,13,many,CASSFSPSYEQYF